This is a list of T cell receptor beta chains from one sample in a study of beta chain features in type 1 diabetes. Clones were sequenced by immunoSEQ multiplex PCR, and TCRdb holds only the in-frame ones, with some missing. The data contain roughly 47,000 clones, around 40% of them seen just once; the ten biggest clones take up over 0.1%. Sequencing was carried out using stem cell memory CD4+ T cells from blood. The receptors come from a man aged 30 to 39 with type 1 diabetes. The CDR3 runs from the conserved cysteine through the conserved F or W. D genes are given only for firm matches. Clone size appears in some rows only: once, few, many, or a class for an expanded clone.

j_call d_call v_call clone_size cdr3_nt cdr3_aa
TRBJ2-5 TRBD1 TRBV5-1 - TGCGCCAGCAGCATGTCCGGGACAGGGGGGGGAGAGACCCAGTACTTC CASSMSGTGGGETQYF
TRBJ2-1 TRBD2 TRBV15 - TGTGCCACCAGCAGAGGAAGCGGGATTTACAATGAGCAGTTCTTC CATSRGSGIYNEQFF
TRBJ1-1 TRBD1 TRBV29-1 few TGCAGCTACACAGCCGGGACAGCGAACACTGAAGCTTTCTTT CSYTAGTANTEAFF
TRBJ2-2 - TRBV27 - TGTGCCAGCAGTTGGTCTCGGACAGGGGAGCTGTTTTTT CASSWSRTGELFF
TRBJ2-7 TRBD2 TRBV5-1 - TGCGCCAGCAGCGGCGGGACTAGCCTCAACCACGAGCAGTACTTC CASSGGTSLNHEQYF
TRBJ2-1 TRBD2 TRBV18 - TGTGCCAGCTCACCAGGACTAGCGGGAGACAATGAGCAGTTCTTC CASSPGLAGDNEQFF
TRBJ2-1 - TRBV19 - TGTGCCAGTAGTATTTACCAAGGAGGTCCCGATGAGCAGTTCTTC CASSIYQGGPDEQFF
TRBJ1-4 - TRBV7-9 - TGTGCCAGCAGCCCACAGGGAGTTGGTGAAAAACTGTTTTTT CASSPQGVGEKLFF
TRBJ1-5 - TRBV28 - TGTGCCAGCAGTTTGACCCAAAGACTTAGCAATCAGCCCCAGCATTTT CASSLTQRLSNQPQHF
TRBJ1-5 - TRBV7-2 few TGTGCCAGCAGCTTAGTTTCCGGGTTTCGCAATCAGCCCCAGCATTTT CASSLVSGFRNQPQHF
TRBJ2-3 TRBD2 TRBV5-1 - TGCGCCAGCAGCCAGCGACTAGCGGGAGAGACTGGGACGCAGTATTTT CASSQRLAGETGTQYF
TRBJ2-7 - TRBV7-9 few TGTGCCAGCAGCTTAGGTATTTTTGAGGTTTCCTTC CASSLGIFEVSF
TRBJ2-1 - TRBV7-3 - TGTGCCAGCAGCTTGAGTTTCGGCGGGGAGCAGTTCTTC CASSLSFGGEQFF
TRBJ2-7 TRBD1 TRBV10-3 - TGTGCCATCAGTGATGCTAGGACAGGAGCCTACGAGCAGTACTTC CAISDARTGAYEQYF
TRBJ1-2 - TRBV6-5 - TGTGCCAGCAGTTACCCCGGGGGTTTTGGCTACACCTTC CASSYPGGFGYTF
TRBJ1-1 - TRBV7-6 - TGTGCCAGCAGCTTACGCCAGGGCAACACTGAAGCTTTCTTT CASSLRQGNTEAFF
TRBJ1-1 TRBD1 TRBV7-3 - TGTGCCAGCAGTAGGGACAGAAACACTGAAGCTTTCTTT CASSRDRNTEAFF
TRBJ1-1 - TRBV19 - TGTGCCAGTAGTATGGGGCCAGGGTTTGCTTTCTTT CASSMGPGFAFF
TRBJ2-5 - TRBV7-9 few TGTGCCAGCAGCTCCCGCCGCGGGGCTGGAGAGACCCAGTACTTC CASSSRRGAGETQYF
TRBJ2-5 - TRBV20-1 - TGCAGTGCAGAGGTCGGTGAGACCCAGTACTTC CSAEVGETQYF
TRBJ1-5 - TRBV5-1 - TGCGCCGATTTAATCTGGGGGGGTCAGCCCCAGCATTTT CADLIWGGQPQHF
TRBJ1-5 - TRBV6-6 - TGTGCCAGCAGTTACGGGGGAGGCCATCAGCCCCAGCATTTT CASSYGGGHQPQHF
TRBJ2-5 - TRBV5-6 - TGTGCCAGCAGCCCACCCCCGGTGTACGGGGTCCAAGAGACCCAGTACTTC CASSPPPVYGVQETQYF
TRBJ1-1 - TRBV7-2 - TGTGCCAGCAGCGCCACTCGTAGGAACACTGAAGCTTTCTTT CASSATRRNTEAFF
TRBJ2-1 - TRBV7-9 few TGTGCCAGTAGAGAAACAGGGTTCGGAGTAAATGAGCAGTTCTTC CASRETGFGVNEQFF
TRBJ2-1 TRBD2 TRBV11-2 - TGTGCCAGCAGCTTCGGACTAGCGGGAAACCATGAGCAGTTCTTC CASSFGLAGNHEQFF
TRBJ1-1 - TRBV25-1 - TGTGCCAGCAGGGCTTATACAGGCCGCGGTTCTGAAGCTTTCTTT CASRAYTGRGSEAFF
TRBJ2-1 - TRBV28 - TGTGCCAGCCTAACTCGGAATGAGCAGTTCTTC CASLTRNEQFF
TRBJ2-1 TRBD1 TRBV19 - TGTGCCAGTAGTCCGCTCGGGACAGGGAGCCACAATGAGCAGTTCTTC CASSPLGTGSHNEQFF
TRBJ2-3 TRBD2 TRBV5-1 - TGCGCCAGCAGCTGGGGACTAGCGGGAGTCGATACGCAGTATTTT CASSWGLAGVDTQYF
TRBJ1-2 - TRBV6-5 few TGTGCCAGCAGTTACGACAGTGTCTATGGCTACACCTTC CASSYDSVYGYTF
TRBJ2-1 TRBD2 TRBV7-2 - TGTGCCAGCAGGATCGGCGGGAGGGACAATGAGCAGTTCTTC CASRIGGRDNEQFF
TRBJ2-7 TRBD1 TRBV5-6 - TGTGCCAGCAGCTTGGTTGGGGACAGCCGCGAGCAGTACTTC CASSLVGDSREQYF
TRBJ1-1 - TRBV10-3 few TGTGCCTCGCGGGGGCAGACGGACACTGAAGCTTTCTTT CASRGQTDTEAFF
TRBJ1-4 - TRBV7-9 - TGTGCCAGCAGCTCCCAGGCGGGTGAAAAACTGTTTTTT CASSSQAGEKLFF
TRBJ1-2 - TRBV29-1 few TGCAGCACCCCGGAGGGAGGCTACACCTTC CSTPEGGYTF
TRBJ2-1 - TRBV20-1 few TGCAGTGCTAGAGCCAGTGAGCAGTTCTTC CSARASEQFF
TRBJ2-1 - TRBV5-6 - TGTGCCAGCAGCTTGGTTCGGAGCTCCTACAATGAGCAGTTCTTC CASSLVRSSYNEQFF
TRBJ2-3 TRBD1 TRBV5-1 - TGCGCCAGCAGCTGGACAGGGAGCACAGATACGCAGTATTTT CASSWTGSTDTQYF
TRBJ2-7 TRBD2 TRBV10-3 once TGTGCCATCAGTGGGGCTAGCGGGAGGGGAAGCTCCTACGAGCAGTACTTC CAISGASGRGSSYEQYF
TRBJ2-1 TRBD2 TRBV11-3 once TGTGCCAGCAGTCTAGCGGGGACAGAAGTTTACAATGAGCAGTTCTTC CASSLAGTEVYNEQFF
TRBJ1-3 - TRBV6-1 - TGTGCCAGCATAGGCCGGGGAGGAAACACCATATATTTT CASIGRGGNTIYF
TRBJ2-3 TRBD1 TRBV5-1 - TGCGCCAGCAGGACAGGGGTACCTAGCACAGATACGCAGTATTTT CASRTGVPSTDTQYF
TRBJ2-1 - TRBV7-9 - TGTGCCAGCACTCTTTCCGGGGGGACATACCCCACCAATGAGCAGTTCTTC CASTLSGGTYPTNEQFF
TRBJ1-1 - TRBV5-4 - TGTGCCAGCAGCCCGCGGGGGGGGCGGAAAACTGAAGCTTTCTTT CASSPRGGRKTEAFF
TRBJ2-7 - TRBV27 - TGTGCCAGCAGTAGTACAGGCAGAGGAGGGGCCTACGAGCAGTACTTC CASSSTGRGGAYEQYF
TRBJ1-1 - TRBV6-6 once TGTGCCAGCAGTACTAAAGCCCTTGACAGGCAAGCTTTCTTT CASSTKALDRQAFF
TRBJ1-2 TRBD1 TRBV30 - TGTGCCTGGAGTCCACAGGGGGCGTATGGCTACACCTTC CAWSPQGAYGYTF
TRBJ2-2 - TRBV9 - TGTGCCAGCGTCAGGGGTAACACCGGGGAGCTGTTTTTT CASVRGNTGELFF
TRBJ1-5 - TRBV6-1 - TGTGCCAGCAGGCCAGGACATAGCAATCAGCCCCAGCATTTT CASRPGHSNQPQHF
TRBJ2-4 - TRBV5-4 few TGTGCCAGCAGCTGGGACGCGGGGAAAAAAAACATTCAGTACTTC CASSWDAGKKNIQYF
TRBJ2-2 TRBD2 TRBV5-1 - TGCGCCAGCGCGGGGGTAGCGAACACCGGGGAGCTGTTTTTT CASAGVANTGELFF
TRBJ2-7 - TRBV18 - TGTGCCAGCTCACCCCGTAACCTACGCTCCTACGAGCAGTACTTC CASSPRNLRSYEQYF
TRBJ2-2 - TRBV9 - TGTGCCAGCAGCGTAGCTGGGGCCGGAAACACCGGGGAGCTGTTTTTT CASSVAGAGNTGELFF
TRBJ1-3 TRBD1 TRBV6-1 - TGTGCCAGCCGCAGGACAGGAATACGAAACACCATATATTTT CASRRTGIRNTIYF